These 26 T cell receptor beta chains originate from one sample sequenced in a study of shared clonotypes between healthy human individuals. Libraries were prepared by immunoSEQ multiplex PCR; TCRdb keeps only in-frame clonotypes and omits some of them. The table includes some 100,000 clones, approximately 70% detected once. The sequencing sample was made of memory CD8+ T cells sorted from blood. The subset denotes: CD45RO+ cells pooled with CCR7-negative TemRA cells. The receptor set was obtained from a woman aged 25-40 years in good health.

This chain connects TRBV15 to TRBJ2-1; D remains ambiguous. Germline V CDR1 and CDR2: LNHNV, YYDKDF (reference sequence). The CDR3 has 14 amino acids. Trimming cost V 5 bases and J 0 bases, with 8 bases left between them. The CDR3 protein is CATSGRISYNEQFF. The CDR3 DNA is TGTGCCACCAGCGGGCGAATCTCCTACAATGAGCAGTTCTTC.

This clone came up many times. The rearrangement joins TRBV29-1 to TRBJ1-1; D unclear. CDR1 is SQVTM and CDR2 is ANQGSEA in the germline V gene. Between the trimmed V and J ends, which lost 2 bases and 5 bases, there was a span of 12 bases. The CDR3 runs 13 residues. The CDR3 DNA reads TGCAGCGTTGAAAGGGAGCCGGGGACTGAAGCTTTCTTT. This gives the protein CSVEREPGTEAFF.

The genes are TRBV7-6 and TRBJ2-3; TRBD2 might be the D (5 bases). V gave up 3 bases and J gave up 5 bases, with 12 bases separating them. Germline-derived CDR1 and CDR2 are SGHVS and FNYEAQ. The CDR3 length is 14 residues. The CDR3 DNA sequence: TGTGCCAGCAGCTTCGGACTGCATGGAGATACGCAGTATTTT. Protein sequence: CASSFGLHGDTQYF.

V is TRBV4-1 and J is TRBJ2-5; 10 nucleotides match TRBD2. The last part of the DNA fits TRBJ2-7 better; the J call may be wrong. Germline loops: CDR1 MGHRA, CDR2 YSYEKL. This CDR3 contains 15 residues. The CDR3 loop is CASSPAGGRSYEQYF. CDR3 DNA: TGCGCCAGCAGCCCAGCGGGGGGGAGATCCTACGAGCAGTACTTC.

This chain uses TRBV7-8 with TRBJ1-1; weak D call: TRBD1 (6 bases). V was cut by 0 bases and J by 1 base, with 21 bases left in between. This CDR3 is built from 19 residues. Germline V gene sequence: CDR1 SGHVS, CDR2 FQNEAQ. CDR3 nucleotide sequence: TGTGCCAGCAGCTTAGCCGCACGGGGGACACCTAAAGGGAACACTGAAGCTTTCTTT. Its protein product is CASSLAARGTPKGNTEAFF.

The sample holds one count of this clone. J is TRBJ2-1 and V is TRBV28; 10 bases match TRBD1. V gave up 1 base and J gave up 8 bases; unmatched junction bases: 14. Germline V gives CDR1 MDHEN, CDR2 SYDVKM. This CDR3 has 18 residues. This CDR3 reads CASSLSRTGGYVPDEQFF. Written as DNA, the CDR3 is TGTGCCAGCAGTTTATCCAGGACAGGGGGGTACGTACCTGATGAGCAGTTCTTC.

The chain links TRBV27 to TRBJ2-5, with 12 positions matching TRBD2. This CDR3 region has 15 residues. V shed 5 bases and J 7 bases; nucleotides not matched to a gene: 8. Germline V lookup: CDR1 MNHEY, CDR2 SMNVEV (reference sequence). This chain's CDR3 is CASSTRTSGMSTQYF. The CDR3 DNA reads as TGTGCCAGCAGTACCCGGACTAGCGGGATGTCGACCCAGTACTTC.

This clone was picked up a small number of times. The rearrangement uses TRBV4-1 and TRBJ2-4; D call uncertain. The V end lost 2 bases, the J end lost 7 bases, and 15 bases lay between the germline ends. Germline V gene data show CDR1 as MGHRA and CDR2 as YSYEKL. This CDR3 comprises 15 residues. CDR3 residues: CASSQPRHNANIQYF. The CDR3 DNA sequence: TGCGCCAGCAGCCAACCCCGACACAATGCGAACATTCAGTACTTC.

The CDR3 region is CASSERSSGAYEQYF. CDR3 bases: TGTGCCAGCAGTGAACGATCTAGCGGCGCCTACGAGCAGTACTTC. The chain combines TRBV6-1 with TRBJ2-5, with 7 bases aligning to TRBD2. The DNA matches TRBJ2-7 better at its end, which makes the J call doubtful. CDR1 MNHNS and CDR2 SASEGT come from the germline V gene. This CDR3 comprises 15 residues.

The chain recombines TRBV10-3 with TRBJ2-7, with unresolved D. The CDR3 totals 13 residues. Trimming shortened V by 4 bases and J by 3 bases, and 10 bases separated the two germline ends. CDR1 is ENHRY and CDR2 is SYGVKD in the germline V gene. The DNA for the CDR3 is TGTGCCATCAGTGTGGCTGCAGACTACGAGCAGTACTTC. Protein product: CAISVAADYEQYF.

V and J are TRBV28 and TRBJ2-7, with D uncertain. Germline V lookup: CDR1 MDHEN, CDR2 SYDVKM. The CDR3 loop spans 10 amino acids. Trimming cost V 6 bases and J 7 bases, with 7 bases left between them. CDR3 coding DNA: TGTGCCAGCAGGGCCCGGGAGCAGTACTTC. Encoded protein: CASRAREQYF.

Comments on this clone: The junction departs from germline at one end; a sequencing error may be responsible. The rearrangement links TRBV29-1 to TRBJ1-3; the D gene is possibly TRBD1 (5 bases). Germline V gene sequence: CDR1 SQVTM, CDR2 ANQGSEA. CDR3 length equals 13 residues. The CDR3 coding sequence is TGCAGCGTTGAGCGGCCGGGGGGAAGCACCATATATTTT. Translated, it gives CSVERPGGSTIYF.

The V and J genes are TRBV6-5 and TRBJ1-1; D is possibly TRBD1 (5 bases). The germline CDR1 and CDR2 sequences are MNHEY and SVGAGI. CDR3 size: 12 residues. Deletions cut 6 bases from V and 11 bases from J, with 16 bases between. DNA of the CDR3: TGTGCCAGCAGATACGGGGAAGGGGAGGCTTTCTTT. This translates into CASRYGEGEAFF.

This chain joins TRBV4-2 and TRBJ2-3; 7 nucleotides line up with TRBD2. J lost 4 bases, V lost 2 bases, and 6 bases had no gene match. The CDR3 totals 15 residues. Germline V gene sequence: CDR1 LGHNA, CDR2 YNFKEQ. The CDR3 sequence: CASSQTREGPDTQYF. CDR3 nucleotide sequence: TGTGCCAGCAGCCAAACTAGGGAGGGGCCAGATACGCAGTATTTT.

The chain recombines TRBV28 with TRBJ1-2; 8 bases agree with TRBD1. V lost 5 bases and J lost 3; bases outside the gene matches: 11. Germline CDR1 is MDHEN and CDR2 is SYDVKM. This CDR3 comprises 16 residues. The CDR3 nucleotides are TGTGCCAGCAGTCCGCGAAGACAGGGGTTTTACTATGGCTACACCTTC. Translating it yields CASSPRRQGFYYGYTF.

The V gene is TRBV5-6, the J gene TRBJ1-1, with D possibly TRBD1 on 6 matching bases. V gave up 3 bases and J gave up 5 bases, with 26 bases separating them. CDR1 and CDR2 from the germline V gene are SGHDT and YYEEEE. CDR3 length: 18 residues. DNA for the CDR3: TGTGCCAGCAGCTCCCGGTTGGGGGACATCTCGCATGGGACTGAAGCTTTCTTT. It yields the protein CASSSRLGDISHGTEAFF.

Regarding this clone: Within the sample, other DNA sequences also encode this same CDR3. This chain connects TRBV27 to TRBJ1-5, with D tentatively TRBD1 (5 bases). The V gene lost 1 base and the J gene lost 2 bases, with 6 bases spanning the gap. The CDR3 contains 14 residues. Germline values: CDR1 MNHEY, CDR2 SMNVEV (reference sequence). Here the CDR3 reads CASSLLGGNQPQHF. For the CDR3, the DNA is TGTGCCAGCAGTTTATTAGGGGGCAATCAGCCCCAGCATTTT.

V is TRBV28 and J is TRBJ1-4; D not resolved. Germline assignment: CDR1 MDHEN and CDR2 SYDVKM. This CDR3 comprises 14 residues. V shed 5 bases and J shed 2 bases, with 9 bases lying between them. For the CDR3, the DNA is TGTGCCAGCAGTCTACCCGGGACTAATGAAAAACTGTTTTTT. As protein: CASSLPGTNEKLFF.

The chain employs TRBV2 and TRBJ2-7; 8 nucleotides line up with TRBD2. Germline values: CDR1 SNHLY, CDR2 FYNNEI. This CDR3 has 13 residues. V was clipped by 6 bases and J by 3 bases; unmatched bases: 4. DNA of the CDR3: TGTGCCAGCAGCGACGGGACTAGCTACGAGCAGTACTTC. It codes for CASSDGTSYEQYF.

This chain joins TRBV7-9 and TRBJ2-7; the D gene is possibly TRBD2 (6 bases). V lost 1 base and J lost 4, with 11 bases in between. The CDR3 length is 14 residues. In germline, CDR1 is SEHNR, CDR2 FQNEAQ (reference sequence). CDR3 sequence: CASSLVGGSYEQYF. CDR3 nucleotide sequence: TGTGCCAGCAGCTTAGTGGGGGGATCGTACGAGCAGTACTTC. The full variable domain, in which reference TRBV7-9 and TRBJ2-7 provide the parts outside the CDR3, is DTGVSQNPRHKITKRGQNVTFRCDPISEHNRLYWYRQTLGQGPEFLTYFQNEAQLEKSRLLSDRFSAERPKGSFSTLEIQRTEQGDSAMYLCASSLVGGSYEQYFGPGTRLTVT.

The rearrangement joins TRBV19 to TRBJ1-5; D perhaps matches TRBD1 (5 bases). CDR1 LNHDA and CDR2 SQIVND come from the germline V gene (reference sequence). This CDR3 is 13 amino acids long. With 6 bases removed from V and 6 bases from J, the gap between germline ends came to 12 bases. In DNA, the CDR3 is TGTGCCAGTAGGGGGGGAGCGTTTCAGCCCCAGCATTTT. This encodes CASRGGAFQPQHF.

A single count supports this clone. V gene TRBV11-2 combines with J gene TRBJ2-7, with unresolved D. V lost 2 bases, J lost 5 bases, and 16 bases lay in between. CDR1 and CDR2 from the germline V gene are SGHAT and FQNNGV. The CDR3 sequence is 15 residues long. CDR3 DNA sequence: TGTGCCAGCAGCTTATTTGTTAGGGATCTCCACGAGCAGTACTTC. Translating gives CASSLFVRDLHEQYF.

This clone was counted only a few times. The chain uses TRBV9 and TRBJ1-5; a weak D match, TRBD1 (6 bases). Between the trimmed V and J ends, which lost 1 base and 5 bases, there was a span of 10 bases. Germline values: CDR1 SGDLS, CDR2 YYNGEE. This CDR3 is built from 14 residues. CDR3 in amino acids: CASSVSGADQPQHF. In DNA, the CDR3 is TGTGCCAGCAGCGTATCGGGGGCGGATCAGCCCCAGCATTTT.

In its sample, this clone was seen many times. The same CDR3 can be traced to other DNA sequences in this sample. The chain uses TRBV14 and TRBJ1-2; a weak D match, TRBD1 (5 bases). This CDR3 contains 13 residues. Germline assignment: CDR1 SGHDN and CDR2 FVKESK. With 1 base removed from V and 5 bases from J, the gap between germline ends came to 8 bases. CDR3 sequence reads: CASSQVGTYGYTF. The CDR3, as DNA: TGTGCCAGCAGCCAAGTGGGGACGTATGGCTACACCTTC.

A few counts support this clone. The chain links TRBV6-1 to TRBJ1-2; no reliable D call. CDR3 size: 13 residues. Looked up from germline, CDR1 is MNHNS and CDR2 is SASEGT. V was shortened by 3 bases and J by 7 bases, with 12 bases between the two germline ends. In nucleotides, the CDR3 is TGTGCCAGCAGTGAGCTGGAGCTGGGTGGCTACACCTTC. This encodes CASSELELGGYTF.

The chain carries TRBV19 and TRBJ1-5; unclear D gene. CDR3 length equals 14 residues. V shed 5 bases and J shed 5 bases, with 13 bases lying between them. The germline V gene has CDR1 LNHDA and CDR2 SQIVND (reference sequence). CDR3 bases: TGTGCCAGTAGTCCTCCGGGAGACCATCAGCCCCAGCATTTT. Translation gives CASSPPGDHQPQHF. Combining the CDR3 with reference TRBV19 and TRBJ1-5 gives the whole variable domain DGGITQSPKYLFRKEGQNVTLSCEQNLNHDAMYWYRQDPGQGLRLIYYSQIVNDFQKGDIAEGYSVSREKKESFPLTVTSAQKNPTAFYLCASSPPGDHQPQHFGDGTRLSIL.